This T cell receptor beta chain comes out of a study of cytomegalovirus exposure and HLA in healthy donors (dated by TCRdb to 2016 to 2017). Turning to the overall study: The 550 to 750 repertoires of the first cohort and the 120 validation repertoires were produced on the same platform, according to a later analysis. The study aimed to test whether cataloging public T cell receptors could reveal signatures of past pathogen exposure. In addition to the first cohort of around 670 subjects, a separate validation cohort of over 90 different subjects was used. To predict cytomegalovirus infection status, the study brought together high-throughput TCR immunosequencing, statistical association of individual TCRs with disease status, and machine learning.

The library relied on the immunoSEQ multiplex PCR assay. On the study's bioinformatics: To diagnose cytomegalovirus status from the catalog of TCR beta chain sequences, a statistical classification framework was built. In its TCRdb copy, this immuneACCESS table keeps in-frame sequences only and misses some clones. Where compared with another copy, unresolved V genes explain less than half of these, and the others have no known cause. The V and J calls and clone size are taken from that table; D and trimming were inferred from the DNA. This sample is represented by 120,000 to 150,000 clones; around 90% of them were singletons. Over 6.5% of the sample is taken by the ten largest. Between the V and J ends, shortened by 4 bases and 3 bases respectively, the junction contains 13 bases. The germline V gene gives CDR1 as SGHRS and CDR2 as YFSETQ. The CDR3 goes from the cysteine to the phenylalanine over 14 residues. CDR3 DNA only is kept here, 42 bases in frame from base 1.

Worth noting for this clone: Its recognized antigen is unknown. The sample holds no much larger clone one base away, and base qualities are not on file.

Separate from the approximately 700-subject first cohort, the validation cohort of 95 to 150 subjects was the group to which the donors belonged. Here is what the overall study found, with its caveats: The study listed 164 TCR beta chains as associated with cytomegalovirus. Most TCR sequences were observed very rarely across donors, whereas some public TCRs were present in many individuals. In both the original and validation cohorts, the classifier was reported to diagnose cytomegalovirus status with high specificity and sensitivity. A few of the identified cytomegalovirus-associated TCR beta chains were confirmed in vitro to be specific for cytomegalovirus antigens. The authors suggested that the approach could potentially be generalized to other disease states and immunological phenotypes. Subsequent analysis determined that TCRs grouped into clusters in the first cohort also showed a tendency toward co-occurrence across the 90 to 150 validation repertoires, and 94% of cluster scores exceeded 0. A later analysis had no HLA typing for the validation cohort, so co-occurrence there was scored across all 130 or so repertoires.

Source material: PBMCs. The source of this sequence is a young woman in good health and CMV-seropositive. The rearrangement joined TRBV5-1 to TRBJ1-1; the D gene is unclear. The encoded CDR3 is CASSTQGGHTEAFF. The sequence in DNA is TGCGCCAGCAGCACCCAAGGCGGGCACACTGAAGCTTTCTTT.